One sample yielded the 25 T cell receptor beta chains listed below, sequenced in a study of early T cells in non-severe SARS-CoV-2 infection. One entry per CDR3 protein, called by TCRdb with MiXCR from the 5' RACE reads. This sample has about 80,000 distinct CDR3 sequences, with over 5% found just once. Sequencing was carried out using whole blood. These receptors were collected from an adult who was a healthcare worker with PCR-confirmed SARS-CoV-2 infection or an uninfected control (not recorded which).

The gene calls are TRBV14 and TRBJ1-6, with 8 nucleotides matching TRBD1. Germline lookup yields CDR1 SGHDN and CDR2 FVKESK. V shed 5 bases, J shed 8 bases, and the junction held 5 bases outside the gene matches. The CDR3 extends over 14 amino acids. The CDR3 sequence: CASSYRGNHSPLHF. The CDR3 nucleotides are TGTGCCAGCAGCTACAGGGGGAACCATTCACCCCTCCACTTT.

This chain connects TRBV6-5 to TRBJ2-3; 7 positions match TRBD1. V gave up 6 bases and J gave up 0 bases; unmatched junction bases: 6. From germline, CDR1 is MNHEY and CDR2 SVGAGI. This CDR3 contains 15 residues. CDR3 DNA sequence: TGTGCCAGCAGACTGGGACAGTACAGCACAGATACGCAGTATTTT. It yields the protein CASRLGQYSTDTQYF.

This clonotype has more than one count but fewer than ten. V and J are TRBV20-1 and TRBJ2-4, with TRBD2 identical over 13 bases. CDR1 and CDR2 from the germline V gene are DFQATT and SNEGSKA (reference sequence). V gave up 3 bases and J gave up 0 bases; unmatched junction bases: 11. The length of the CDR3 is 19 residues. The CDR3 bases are TGCAGTGCTAGGGCTATGGGACTAGCGGGAAACGTAGCCAAAAACATTCAGTACTTC. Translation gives CSARAMGLAGNVAKNIQYF.

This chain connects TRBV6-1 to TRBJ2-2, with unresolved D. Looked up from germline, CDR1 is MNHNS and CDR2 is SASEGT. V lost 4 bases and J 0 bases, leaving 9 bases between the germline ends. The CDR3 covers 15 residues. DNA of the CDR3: TGTGCCAGCAGTGTGACAACGACGAACACCGGGGAGCTGTTTTTT. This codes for CASSVTTTNTGELFF.

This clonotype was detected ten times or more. CDR3: CASSYGLTATYGYTF. As DNA, the CDR3 is TGTGCCAGCAGTTACGGATTAACAGCGACCTATGGCTACACCTTC. This sequence joins TRBV6-6 and TRBJ1-2; D remains unclear. The CDR3 loop spans 15 amino acids. Germline V gene sequence: CDR1 MNHNY, CDR2 SVGAGI (reference sequence). V was pared by 2 bases and J by 4 bases, with 14 bases between.

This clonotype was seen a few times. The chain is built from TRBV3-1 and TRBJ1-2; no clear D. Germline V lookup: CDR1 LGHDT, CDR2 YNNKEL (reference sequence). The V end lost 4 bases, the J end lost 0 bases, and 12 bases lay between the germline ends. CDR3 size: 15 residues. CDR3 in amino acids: CASSPTKRTNYGYTF. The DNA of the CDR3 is TGTGCCAGCAGCCCTACGAAAAGGACTAACTATGGCTACACCTTC.

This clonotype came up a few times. The CDR3 loop reads CASSDTGRMNTGELFF. In DNA form, the CDR3 reads TGTGCCAGCAGCGACACGGGACGGATGAACACCGGGGAGCTGTTTTTT. The chain combines TRBV2 with TRBJ2-2, with D perhaps assigned TRBD1 or TRBD2 (5 bases each). Germline CDR1 and CDR2: SNHLY and FYNNEI. V was cut by 6 bases and J by 1 base, with 15 bases left in between. The CDR3 totals 16 residues.

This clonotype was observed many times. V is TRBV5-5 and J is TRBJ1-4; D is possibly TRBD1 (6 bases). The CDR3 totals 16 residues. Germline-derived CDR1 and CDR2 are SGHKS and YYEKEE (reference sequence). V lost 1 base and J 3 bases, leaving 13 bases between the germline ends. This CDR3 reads CASSLSGAHSNEKLFF. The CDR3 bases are TGTGCCAGCAGCTTGTCAGGGGCGCACTCTAATGAAAAACTGTTTTTT.

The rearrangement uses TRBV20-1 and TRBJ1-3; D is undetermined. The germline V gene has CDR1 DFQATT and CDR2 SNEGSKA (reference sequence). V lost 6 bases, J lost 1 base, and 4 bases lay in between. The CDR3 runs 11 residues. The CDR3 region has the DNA TGCAGTGCCCCGTCTGGAAACACCATATATTTT. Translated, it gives CSAPSGNTIYF.

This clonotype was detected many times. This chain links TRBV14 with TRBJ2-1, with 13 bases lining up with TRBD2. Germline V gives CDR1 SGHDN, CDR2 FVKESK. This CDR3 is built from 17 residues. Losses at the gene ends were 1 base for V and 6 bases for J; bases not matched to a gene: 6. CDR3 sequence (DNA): TGTGCCAGCAGCCAAGGACTAGCGGGAGGTATCGGCAATGAGCAGTTCTTC. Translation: CASSQGLAGGIGNEQFF.

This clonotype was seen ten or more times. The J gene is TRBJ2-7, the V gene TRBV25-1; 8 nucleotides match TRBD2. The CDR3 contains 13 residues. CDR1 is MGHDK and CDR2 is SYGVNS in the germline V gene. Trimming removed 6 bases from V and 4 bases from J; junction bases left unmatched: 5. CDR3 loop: CASRGAGVYEQYF. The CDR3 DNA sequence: TGTGCCAGCAGGGGAGCGGGAGTTTACGAGCAGTACTTC.

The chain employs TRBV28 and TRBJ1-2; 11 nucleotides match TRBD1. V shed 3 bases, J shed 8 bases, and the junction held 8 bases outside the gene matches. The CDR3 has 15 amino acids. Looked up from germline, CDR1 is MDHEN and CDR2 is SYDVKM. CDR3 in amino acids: CASSFPGTGGEGYTF. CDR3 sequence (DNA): TGTGCCAGCAGTTTCCCCGGGACAGGGGGGGAAGGCTACACCTTC.

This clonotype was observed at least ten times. For the CDR3, the DNA is TGTGCCAGCAGCTTGTCAGGACTGGGACTCACAGATACGCAGTATTTT. Encoded protein: CASSLSGLGLTDTQYF. The genes are TRBV11-2 and TRBJ2-3; perhaps TRBD2 as D (6 bases). V was pared by 3 bases and J by 2 bases, with 15 bases between. The CDR3 sequence is 16 residues long. Germline CDR1 and CDR2: SGHAT and FQNNGV. The full variable domain, with the rest looked up from reference TRBV11-2 and TRBJ2-3, is EAGVAQSPRYKIIEKRQSVAFWCNPISGHATLYWYQQILGQGPKLLIQFQNNGVVDDSQLPKDRFSAERLKGVDSTLKIQPAKLEDSAVYLCASSLSGLGLTDTQYFGPGTRLTVL.

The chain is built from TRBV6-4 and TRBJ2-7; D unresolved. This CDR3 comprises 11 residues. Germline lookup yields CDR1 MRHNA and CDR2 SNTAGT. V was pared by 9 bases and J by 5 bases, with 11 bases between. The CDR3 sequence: CASPIRDEQYF. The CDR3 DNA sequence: TGTGCCAGTCCCATCCGCGACGAGCAGTACTTC.

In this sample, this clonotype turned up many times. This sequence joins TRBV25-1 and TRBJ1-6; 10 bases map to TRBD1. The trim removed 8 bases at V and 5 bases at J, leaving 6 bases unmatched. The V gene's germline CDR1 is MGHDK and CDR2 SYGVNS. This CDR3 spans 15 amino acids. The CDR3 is CASSGQGGNNSPLHF. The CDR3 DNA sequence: TGTGCCAGCTCCGGACAGGGGGGAAATAATTCACCCCTCCACTTT.

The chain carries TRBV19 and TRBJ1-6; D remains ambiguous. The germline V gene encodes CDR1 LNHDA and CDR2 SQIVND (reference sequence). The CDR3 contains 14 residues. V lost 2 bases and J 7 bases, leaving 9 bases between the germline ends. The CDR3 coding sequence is TGTGCCAGTAGTATACTCGGGAGGAATTCACCCCTCCACTTT. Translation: CASSILGRNSPLHF. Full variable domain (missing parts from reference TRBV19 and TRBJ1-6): DGGITQSPKYLFRKEGQNVTLSCEQNLNHDAMYWYRQDPGQGLRLIYYSQIVNDFQKGDIAEGYSVSREKKESFPLTVTSAQKNPTAFYLCASSILGRNSPLHFGNGTRLTVT.

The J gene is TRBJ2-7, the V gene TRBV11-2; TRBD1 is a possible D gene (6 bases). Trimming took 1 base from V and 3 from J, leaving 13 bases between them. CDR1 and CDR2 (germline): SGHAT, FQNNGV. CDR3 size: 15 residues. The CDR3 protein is CASSLAGQGFYEQYF. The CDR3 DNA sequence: TGTGCCAGCAGCTTAGCTGGCCAGGGGTTCTACGAGCAGTACTTC.

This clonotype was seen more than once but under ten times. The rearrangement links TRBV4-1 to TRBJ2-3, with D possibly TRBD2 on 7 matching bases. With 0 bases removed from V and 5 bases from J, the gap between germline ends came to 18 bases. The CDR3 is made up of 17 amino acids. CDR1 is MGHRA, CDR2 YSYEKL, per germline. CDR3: CASSQDWSPGGQDTQYF. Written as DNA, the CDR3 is TGCGCCAGCAGCCAAGACTGGTCCCCGGGGGGCCAAGATACGCAGTATTTT.

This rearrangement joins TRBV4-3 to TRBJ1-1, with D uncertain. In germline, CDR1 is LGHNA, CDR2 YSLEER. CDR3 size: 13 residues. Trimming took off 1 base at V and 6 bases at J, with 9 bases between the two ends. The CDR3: CASSQVPGSEAFF. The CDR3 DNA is TGCGCCAGCAGCCAAGTCCCGGGATCTGAAGCTTTCTTT.

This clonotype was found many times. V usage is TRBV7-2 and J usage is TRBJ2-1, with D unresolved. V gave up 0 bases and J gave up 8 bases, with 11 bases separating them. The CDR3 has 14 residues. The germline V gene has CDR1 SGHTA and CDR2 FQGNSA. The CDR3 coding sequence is TGTGCCAGCAGCTTAGCCGTGACGAACGATGAGCAGTTCTTC. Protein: CASSLAVTNDEQFF.

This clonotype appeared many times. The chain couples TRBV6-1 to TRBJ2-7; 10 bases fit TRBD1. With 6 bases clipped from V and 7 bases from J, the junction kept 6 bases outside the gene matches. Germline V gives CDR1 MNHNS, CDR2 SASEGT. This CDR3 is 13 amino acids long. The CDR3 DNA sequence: TGTGCCAGCAGCCGGGACAGGGGTTGGGAGCAGTACTTC. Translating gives CASSRDRGWEQYF.

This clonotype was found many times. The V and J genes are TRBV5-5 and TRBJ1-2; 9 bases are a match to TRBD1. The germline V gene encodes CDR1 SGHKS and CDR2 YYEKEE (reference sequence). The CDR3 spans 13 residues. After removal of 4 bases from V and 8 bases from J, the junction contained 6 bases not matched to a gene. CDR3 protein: CASSPDRGLGYTF. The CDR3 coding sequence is TGTGCCAGCAGCCCAGACAGGGGGTTGGGCTACACCTTC. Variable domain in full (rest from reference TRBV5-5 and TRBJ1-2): DAGVTQSPTHLIKTRGQQVTLRCSPISGHKSVSWYQQVLGQGPQFIFQYYEKEERGRGNFPDRFSARQFPNYSSELNVNALLLGDSALYLCASSPDRGLGYTFGSGTRLTVV.

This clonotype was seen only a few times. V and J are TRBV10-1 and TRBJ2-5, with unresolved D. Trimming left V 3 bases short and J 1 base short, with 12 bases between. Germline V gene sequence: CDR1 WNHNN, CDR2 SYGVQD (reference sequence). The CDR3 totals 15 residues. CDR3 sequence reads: CASSEGSEIQETQYF. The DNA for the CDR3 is TGCGCCAGCAGTGAAGGCAGCGAAATCCAAGAGACCCAGTACTTC.

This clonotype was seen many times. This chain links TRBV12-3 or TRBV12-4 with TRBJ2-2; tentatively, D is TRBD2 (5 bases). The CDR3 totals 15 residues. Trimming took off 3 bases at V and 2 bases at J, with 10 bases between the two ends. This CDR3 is CASSFGGANTGELFF. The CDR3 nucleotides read TGTGCCAGCAGTTTTGGAGGCGCTAACACCGGGGAGCTGTTTTTT.

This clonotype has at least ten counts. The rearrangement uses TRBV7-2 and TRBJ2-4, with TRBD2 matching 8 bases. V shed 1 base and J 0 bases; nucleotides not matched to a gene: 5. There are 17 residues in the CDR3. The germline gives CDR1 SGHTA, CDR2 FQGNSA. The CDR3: CASSLVSGGLAKNIQYF. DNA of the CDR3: TGTGCCAGCAGCTTAGTGAGCGGGGGACTAGCCAAAAACATTCAGTACTTC.